This T cell receptor (beta chain) derives from a study of blood T cell repertoires in COVID-19. Looking at the study overall: Sites in the United States, Italy and Spain provided acute and convalescent COVID-19 samples. PBMCs, B-cell-depleted T cells, or T cells provided the cDNA or gDNA that made up the material.

This CDR3 is built from 12 residues. V lost 5 bases, J lost 10 bases, and 12 bases lay in between. Per the germline V gene, CDR1 is LNHDA and CDR2 is SQIVND (reference sequence). Authors' data handling: Counts of nucleated cells, estimated from reference gene primer amplification, were obtained. Libraries were prepared by immunoSEQ multiplex PCR; TCRdb keeps only in-frame clonotypes and omits some of them. V and J calls and clone size are copied from that table; D and trimming were computed from the DNA. The table shows 120,000 to 150,000 clones, with approximately 80% occurring only once. In its sample, this clone was seen once.

Sequencing input: peripheral blood. This TCR was sampled from a man aged 55 to 70 with active or convalescent COVID-19. This chain uses TRBV19 with TRBJ2-1; D not certain. The CDR3 here is CASSPRVEEQFF. The CDR3, as DNA: TGTGCCAGTAGTCCCCGGGTAGAAGAGCAGTTCTTC.